This TCR beta chain stems from a study of shared clonotypes between healthy human individuals. About the research overall: Three CD4 naive, three CD4 memory, two CD8 naive and one CD8 memory plate were used per donor.

Produced via immunoSEQ multiplex PCR; TCRdb's table is partial and in-frame only. This table holds 600,000 to 750,000 clones, 55% to 75% found once. Per the germline V gene, CDR1 is ENHRY and CDR2 is SYGVKD. This CDR3 has 15 amino acids. With V trimmed by 2 bases and J by 4 bases, 5 bases remained unmatched. The chain uses TRBV10-3 and TRBJ1-3; 7 bases align to TRBD1. The receptor was isolated from a woman aged 25 to 39 in good health. Sequenced sample: memory CD4+ T cells sorted from blood. Described subset: CD45RA-negative fraction. The CDR3 coding sequence is TGTGCCATCAGTGAGACGACAGGGCTCGGAAACACCATATATTTT. Amino acids: CAISETTGLGNTIYF.